This T cell receptor beta chain was recovered during a study of blood T cell repertoires in COVID-19. Here immunoSEQ multiplex PCR was the method, and the copy in TCRdb shows in-frame clones only, minus some. The data contain around 190,000 clones, 86% of them seen just once; the ten biggest clones take up around 23%. The sample comprised PBMCs or T cells enriched from blood (not recorded which). This TCR was sampled from a woman in her thirties or forties in a cohort exposed to, infected with or recovered from COVID-19 (not recorded which).

CDR3 amino acids: CASTDTTATGELFF. In DNA, the CDR3 is TGTGCCAGCACCGACACGACAGCCACCGGGGAGCTGTTTTTT. V and J are TRBV9 and TRBJ2-2, with a possible D match to TRBD1 (5 bases). The CDR3 sequence is 14 residues long. Germline lookup yields CDR1 SGDLS and CDR2 YYNGEE. V was shortened by 6 bases and J by 4 bases, with 13 bases between the two germline ends. Complete variable domain (other parts from reference TRBV9 and TRBJ2-2): DSGVTQTPKHLITATGQRVTLRCSPRSGDLSVYWYQQSLDQGLQFLIQYYNGEERAKGNILERFSAQQFPDLHSELNLSSLELGDSALYFCASTDTTATGELFFGEGSRLTVL.